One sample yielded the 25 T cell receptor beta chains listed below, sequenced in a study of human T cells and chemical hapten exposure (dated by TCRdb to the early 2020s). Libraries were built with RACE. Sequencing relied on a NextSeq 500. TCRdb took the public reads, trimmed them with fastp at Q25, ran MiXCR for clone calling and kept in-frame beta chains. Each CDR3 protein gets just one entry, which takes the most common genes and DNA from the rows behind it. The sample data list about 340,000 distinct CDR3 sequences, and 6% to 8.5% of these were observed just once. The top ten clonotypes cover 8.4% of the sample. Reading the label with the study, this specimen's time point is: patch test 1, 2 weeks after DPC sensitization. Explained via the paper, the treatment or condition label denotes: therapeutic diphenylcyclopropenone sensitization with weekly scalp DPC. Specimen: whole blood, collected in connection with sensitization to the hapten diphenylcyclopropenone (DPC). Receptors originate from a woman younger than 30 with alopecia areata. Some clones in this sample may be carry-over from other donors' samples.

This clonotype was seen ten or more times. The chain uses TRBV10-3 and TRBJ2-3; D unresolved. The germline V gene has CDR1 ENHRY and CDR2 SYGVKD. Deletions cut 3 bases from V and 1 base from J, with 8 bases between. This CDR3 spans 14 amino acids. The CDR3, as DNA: TGTGCCATCAGTGAAGTCGGCCGCACAGATACGCAGTATTTT. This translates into CAISEVGRTDTQYF.

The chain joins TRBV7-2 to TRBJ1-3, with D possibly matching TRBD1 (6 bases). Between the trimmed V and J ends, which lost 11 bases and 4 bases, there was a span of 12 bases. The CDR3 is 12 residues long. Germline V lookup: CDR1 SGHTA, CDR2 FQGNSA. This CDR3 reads CAGGARGNTIYF. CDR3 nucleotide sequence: TGTGCCGGGGGGGCGCGAGGAAACACCATATATTTT. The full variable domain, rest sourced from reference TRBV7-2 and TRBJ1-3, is GAGVSQSPSNKVTEKGKDVELRCDPISGHTALYWYRQSLGQGLEFLIYFQGNSAPDKSGLPSDRFSAERTGGSVSTLTIQRTQQEDSAVYLCAGGARGNTIYFGEGSWLTVV.

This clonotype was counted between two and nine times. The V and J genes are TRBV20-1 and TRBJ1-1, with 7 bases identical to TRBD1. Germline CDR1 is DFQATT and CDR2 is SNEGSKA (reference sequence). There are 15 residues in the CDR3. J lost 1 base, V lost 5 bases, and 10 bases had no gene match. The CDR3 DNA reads TGCAGTGCTCCGGGACAGTCCCCCTCGAACACTGAAGCTTTCTTT. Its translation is CSAPGQSPSNTEAFF.

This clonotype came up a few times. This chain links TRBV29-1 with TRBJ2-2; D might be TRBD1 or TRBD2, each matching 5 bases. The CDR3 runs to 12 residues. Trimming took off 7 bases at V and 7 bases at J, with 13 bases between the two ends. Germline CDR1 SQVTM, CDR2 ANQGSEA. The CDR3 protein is CSAGRSSGELFF. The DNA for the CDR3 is TGCAGCGCGGGACGTTCAAGCGGGGAGCTGTTTTTT.

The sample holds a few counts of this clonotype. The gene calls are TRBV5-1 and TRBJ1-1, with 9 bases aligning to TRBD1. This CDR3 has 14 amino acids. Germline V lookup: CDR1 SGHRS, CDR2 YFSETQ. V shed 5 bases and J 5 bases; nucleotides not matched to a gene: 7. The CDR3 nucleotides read TGCGCCAGCAGGGACAGGGGAGGGAGTACTGAAGCTTTCTTT. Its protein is CASRDRGGSTEAFF.

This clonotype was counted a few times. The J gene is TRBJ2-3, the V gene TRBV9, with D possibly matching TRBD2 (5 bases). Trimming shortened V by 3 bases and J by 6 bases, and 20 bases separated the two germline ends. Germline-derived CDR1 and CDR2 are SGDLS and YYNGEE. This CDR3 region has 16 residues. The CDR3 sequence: CASSAWTEERRDTQYF. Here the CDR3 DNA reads TGTGCCAGCAGCGCTTGGACGGAGGAAAGACGGGATACGCAGTATTTT.

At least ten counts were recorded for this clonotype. DNA for the CDR3: TGTGCCACTGAACAGGGTGCGCAGTATTTT. Amino acid sequence: CATEQGAQYF. The rearrangement joins TRBV2 to TRBJ2-3; D may be TRBD1 (6 bases). Germline V lookup: CDR1 SNHLY, CDR2 FYNNEI. The CDR3 is made up of 10 amino acids. V gave up 10 bases and J gave up 10 bases, with 12 bases separating them.

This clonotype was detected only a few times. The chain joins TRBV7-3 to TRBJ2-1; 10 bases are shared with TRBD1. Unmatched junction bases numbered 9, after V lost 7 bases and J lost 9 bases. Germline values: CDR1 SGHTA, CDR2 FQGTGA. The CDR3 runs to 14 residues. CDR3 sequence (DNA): TGTGCCAGCACCCCGGGACAGGGGTTTGGTGAGCAGTTCTTC. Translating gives CASTPGQGFGEQFF.

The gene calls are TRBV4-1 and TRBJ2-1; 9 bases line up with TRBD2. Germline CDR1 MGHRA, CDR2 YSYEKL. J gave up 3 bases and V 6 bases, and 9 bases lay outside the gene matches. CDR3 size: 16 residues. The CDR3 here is CASRNGGGARYNEQFF. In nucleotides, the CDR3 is TGCGCCAGCAGGAACGGCGGGGGGGCACGCTACAATGAGCAGTTCTTC.

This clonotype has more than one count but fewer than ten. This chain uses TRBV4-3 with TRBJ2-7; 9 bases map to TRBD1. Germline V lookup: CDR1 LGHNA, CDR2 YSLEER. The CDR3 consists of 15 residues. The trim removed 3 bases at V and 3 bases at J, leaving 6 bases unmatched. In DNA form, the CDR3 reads TGCGCCAGCAGCCAGGACTGGACAGGGGACTACGAGCAGTACTTC. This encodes CASSQDWTGDYEQYF.

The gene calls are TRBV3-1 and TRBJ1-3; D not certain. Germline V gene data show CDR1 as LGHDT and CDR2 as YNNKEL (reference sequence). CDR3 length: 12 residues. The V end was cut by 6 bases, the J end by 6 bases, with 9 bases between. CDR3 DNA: TGTGCCAGCAGTCCGAACTTAAACACCATATATTTT. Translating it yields CASSPNLNTIYF.

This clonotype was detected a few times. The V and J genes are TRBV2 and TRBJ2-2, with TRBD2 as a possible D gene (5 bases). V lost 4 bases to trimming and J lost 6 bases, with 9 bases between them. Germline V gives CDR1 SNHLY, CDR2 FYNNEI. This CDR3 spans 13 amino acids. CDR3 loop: CASSVRGAGELFF. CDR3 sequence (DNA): TGTGCCAGCAGTGTACGGGGAGCCGGGGAGCTGTTTTTT.

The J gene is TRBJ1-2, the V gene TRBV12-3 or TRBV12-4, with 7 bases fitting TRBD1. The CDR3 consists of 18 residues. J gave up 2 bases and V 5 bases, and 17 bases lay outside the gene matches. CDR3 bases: TGTGCCAGCAGTACGTTAATAATAGGGGGCGGGGAAAACTATGGCTACACCTTC. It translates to CASSTLIIGGGENYGYTF.

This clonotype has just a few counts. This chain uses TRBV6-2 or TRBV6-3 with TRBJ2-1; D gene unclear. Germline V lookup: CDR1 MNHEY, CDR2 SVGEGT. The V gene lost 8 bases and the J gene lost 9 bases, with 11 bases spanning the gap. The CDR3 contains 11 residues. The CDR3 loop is CASGPHLEQFF. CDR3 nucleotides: TGTGCCAGCGGTCCTCACCTTGAGCAGTTCTTC.

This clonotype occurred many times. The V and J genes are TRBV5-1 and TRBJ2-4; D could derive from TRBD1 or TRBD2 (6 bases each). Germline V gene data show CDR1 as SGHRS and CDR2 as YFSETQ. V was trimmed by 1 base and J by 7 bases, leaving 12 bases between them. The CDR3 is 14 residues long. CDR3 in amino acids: CASSLRGAENIQYF. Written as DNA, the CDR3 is TGCGCCAGCAGCTTGAGGGGGGCAGAGAACATTCAGTACTTC.

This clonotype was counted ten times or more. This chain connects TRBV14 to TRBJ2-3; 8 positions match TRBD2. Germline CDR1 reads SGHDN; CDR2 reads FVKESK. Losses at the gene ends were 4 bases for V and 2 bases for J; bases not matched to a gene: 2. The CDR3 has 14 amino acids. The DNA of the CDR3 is TGTGCCAGCAGCCCAGCGGGGGTCACAGATACGCAGTATTTT. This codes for CASSPAGVTDTQYF. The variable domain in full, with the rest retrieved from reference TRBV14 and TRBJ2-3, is EAGVTQFPSHSVIEKGQTVTLRCDPISGHDNLYWYRRVMGKEIKFLLHFVKESKQDESGMPNNRFLAERTGGTYSTLKVQPAELEDSGVYFCASSPAGVTDTQYFGPGTRLTVL.

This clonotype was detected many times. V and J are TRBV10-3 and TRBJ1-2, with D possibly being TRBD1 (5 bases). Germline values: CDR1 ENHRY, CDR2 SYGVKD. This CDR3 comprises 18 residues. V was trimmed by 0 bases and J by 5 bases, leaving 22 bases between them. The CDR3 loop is CAISESRTGIRYRYGYTF. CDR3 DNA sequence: TGTGCCATCAGTGAGTCGCGAACAGGCATTCGCTATAGGTATGGCTACACCTTC.

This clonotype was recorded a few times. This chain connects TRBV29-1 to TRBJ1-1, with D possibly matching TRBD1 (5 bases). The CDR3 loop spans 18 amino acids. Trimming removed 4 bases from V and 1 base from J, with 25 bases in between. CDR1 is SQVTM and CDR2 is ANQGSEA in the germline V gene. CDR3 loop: CSVVLEAPPGQRNTEAFF. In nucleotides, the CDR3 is TGCAGCGTTGTGTTAGAGGCCCCCCCGGGGCAGAGGAACACTGAAGCTTTCTTT.

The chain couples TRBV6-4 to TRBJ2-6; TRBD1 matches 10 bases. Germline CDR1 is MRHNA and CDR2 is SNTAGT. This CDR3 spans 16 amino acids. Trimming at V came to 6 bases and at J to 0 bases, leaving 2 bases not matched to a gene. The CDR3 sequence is CASRGQGSSGANVLTF. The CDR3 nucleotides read TGTGCCAGCAGGGGACAGGGGAGCTCTGGGGCCAACGTCCTGACTTTC.

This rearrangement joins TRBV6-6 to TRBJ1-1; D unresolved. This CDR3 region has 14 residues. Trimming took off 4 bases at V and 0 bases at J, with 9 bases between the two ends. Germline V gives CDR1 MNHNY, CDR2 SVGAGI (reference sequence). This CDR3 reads CASSSPTLNTEAFF. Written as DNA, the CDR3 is TGTGCCAGCAGTTCCCCGACTTTGAACACTGAAGCTTTCTTT.

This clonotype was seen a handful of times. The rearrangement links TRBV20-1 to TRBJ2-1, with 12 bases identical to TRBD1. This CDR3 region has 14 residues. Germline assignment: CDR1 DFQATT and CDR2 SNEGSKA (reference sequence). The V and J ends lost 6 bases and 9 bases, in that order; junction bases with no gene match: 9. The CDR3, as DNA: TGCAGTGCCGGGGGACAGGGGGCCTTGGGTGAGCAGTTCTTC. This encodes CSAGGQGALGEQFF.

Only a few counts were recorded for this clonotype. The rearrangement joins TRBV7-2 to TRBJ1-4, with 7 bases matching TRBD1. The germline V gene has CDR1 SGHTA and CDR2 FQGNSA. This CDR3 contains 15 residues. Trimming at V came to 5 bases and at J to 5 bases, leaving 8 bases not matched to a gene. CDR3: CASSVSGGLNEKLFF. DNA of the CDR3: TGTGCCAGCAGCGTCTCAGGGGGATTGAATGAAAAACTGTTTTTT.

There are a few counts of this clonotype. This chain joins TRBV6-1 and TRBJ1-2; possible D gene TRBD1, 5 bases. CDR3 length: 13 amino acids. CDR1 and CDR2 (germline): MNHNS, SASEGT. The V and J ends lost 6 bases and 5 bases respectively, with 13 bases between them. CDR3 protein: CASRDTASYGYTF. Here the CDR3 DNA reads TGTGCCAGCAGGGACACGGCGAGTTATGGCTACACCTTC.

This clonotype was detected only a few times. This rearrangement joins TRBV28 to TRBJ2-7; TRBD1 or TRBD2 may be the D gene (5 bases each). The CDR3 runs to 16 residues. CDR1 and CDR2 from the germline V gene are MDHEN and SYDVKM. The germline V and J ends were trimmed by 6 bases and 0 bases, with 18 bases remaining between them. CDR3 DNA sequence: TGTGCCAGCAGCTCCCCTTGGGGGAATAGCTCCTACGAGCAGTACTTC. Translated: CASSSPWGNSSYEQYF.

This CDR3 reads CASSLRNLAGDQPQHF. The CDR3 nucleotides are TGTGCCAGCAGTTTAAGAAATCTCGCGGGGGATCAGCCCCAGCATTTT. The rearrangement links TRBV12-3 or TRBV12-4 to TRBJ1-5, with D perhaps TRBD1 (5 bases). Trimming took 2 bases from V and 5 from J, leaving 16 bases between them. The CDR3 is made up of 16 amino acids.